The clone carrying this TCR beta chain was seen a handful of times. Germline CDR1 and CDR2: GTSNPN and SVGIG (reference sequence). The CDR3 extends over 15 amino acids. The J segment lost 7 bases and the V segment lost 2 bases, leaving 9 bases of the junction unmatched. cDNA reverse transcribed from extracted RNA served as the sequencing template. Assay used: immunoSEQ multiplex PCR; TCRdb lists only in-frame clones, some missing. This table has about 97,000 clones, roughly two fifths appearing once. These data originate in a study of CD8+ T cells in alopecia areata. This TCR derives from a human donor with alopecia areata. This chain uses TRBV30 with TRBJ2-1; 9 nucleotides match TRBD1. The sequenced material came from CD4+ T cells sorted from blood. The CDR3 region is CAWSSTGGYKNEQFF. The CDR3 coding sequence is TGTGCCTGGAGTTCAACAGGGGGCTACAAAAATGAGCAGTTCTTC. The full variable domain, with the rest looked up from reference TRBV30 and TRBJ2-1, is SQTIHQWPATLVQPVGSPLSLECTVEGTSNPNLYWYRQAAGRGLQLLFYSVGIGQISSEVPQNLSASRPQDRQFILSSKKLLLSDSGFYLCAWSSTGGYKNEQFFGPGTRLTVL.